The sequence of this T cell receptor beta chain was determined in a study of radiotherapy plus CTLA-4 blockade in lung cancer. Notes on the study in general: Clones derived from tumor TCRs expanded in blood after radiotherapy plus ipilimumab. Response, reportedly, was best predicted by interferon-beta along with early blood T cell clone dynamics.

Assay: immunoSEQ multiplex PCR; the TCRdb copy retains only in-frame clones and omits some. The sample lists roughly 32,000 clones; roughly 79% were seen once. About this clone itself: The antigen remains unidentified.

The CDR3 loop spans 15 amino acids. The ends lost 3 bases at V and 5 bases at J; junction bases unmatched: 3. The germline gives CDR1 MGHRA, CDR2 YSYEKL. The clonotype originates from a human donor with non-small cell lung cancer that progressed on radiotherapy plus ipilimumab. V and J are TRBV4-1 and TRBJ1-5, with TRBD1 identical over 11 bases. The sequenced sample was peripheral blood, obtained from a patient treated with radiotherapy plus ipilimumab. CDR3 region: CASSQEDRGHQPQHF. The CDR3 DNA is TGCGCCAGCAGCCAGGAGGACAGGGGGCATCAGCCCCAGCATTTT.